The next 17 T cell receptor beta chains were all read from a single sample in a study of PD-L1 blockade in urothelial cancer. The time point was: pretreatment peripheral blood. The table came from immunoSEQ multiplex PCR; TCRdb's copy has only in-frame clones and leaves some out. The sample includes roughly 120,000 clones, less than 85% of them seen just once. The specimen was PBMCs, collected around atezolizumab (anti-PD-L1) treatment. These receptors originate from a man between 45 and 60 years old with urothelial cancer.

The gene calls are TRBV6-1 and TRBJ1-2, with D perhaps TRBD1 (6 bases). The CDR3 is 13 residues long. CDR1 and CDR2 (germline): MNHNS, SASEGT. V lost 6 bases and J 7 bases, leaving 15 bases between the germline ends. The CDR3, as DNA: TGTGCCAGCAGACCCAGACAGGCCGGTGGCTACACCTTC. This translates into CASRPRQAGGYTF.

This sequence joins TRBV5-1 and TRBJ2-7, with TRBD1 matching 10 bases. The germline CDR1 and CDR2 sequences are SGHRS and YFSETQ. Trimming cost V 3 bases and J 5 bases; bases outside gene matches: 8. CDR3 length: 15 amino acids. CDR3 coding DNA: TGCGCCAGCAGCTGGAGGACAGGGGGGGGTAACGAGCAGTACTTC. This codes for CASSWRTGGGNEQYF.

This chain uses TRBV19 with TRBJ1-4; D ambiguous. V shed 6 bases and J shed 5 bases, with 13 bases lying between them. The CDR3 length is 14 residues. The germline CDR1 and CDR2 sequences are LNHDA and SQIVND (reference sequence). The DNA of the CDR3 is TGTGCCAGTAGGGAGTGGACGGGAAATGAAAAACTGTTTTTT. Amino acid sequence: CASREWTGNEKLFF.

The chain couples TRBV30 to TRBJ2-5; a weak D match, TRBD1 (5 bases). The CDR3 has 10 amino acids. V shed 1 base and J shed 13 bases, with 10 bases lying between them. Germline V lookup: CDR1 GTSNPN, CDR2 SVGIG (reference sequence). DNA for the CDR3: TGTGCCTGGAGTGGTACAGGCGTGTACTTC. As protein: CAWSGTGVYF.

The chain joins TRBV5-1 to TRBJ1-1, with 8 bases aligning to TRBD1. Trimming took 4 bases from V and 4 from J; bases not matched to a gene: 12. The length of the CDR3 is 16 residues. Per the germline V gene, CDR1 is SGHRS and CDR2 is YFSETQ. Written as DNA, the CDR3 is TGCGCCAGCAGCCCACTGAGACAGGGGCAATCCACTGAAGCTTTCTTT. Translation gives CASSPLRQGQSTEAFF.

The chain recombines TRBV2 with TRBJ2-4; possibly TRBD2 for D (7 bases). Trimming took 6 bases from V and 7 from J, leaving 16 bases between them. CDR1 and CDR2 (germline): SNHLY, FYNNEI. This CDR3 has 14 amino acids. CDR3 protein: CASRGRGVRNIQYF. The CDR3 coding sequence is TGTGCCAGCAGGGGGAGGGGGGTTAGGAACATTCAGTACTTC.

This chain connects TRBV6-6 to TRBJ2-1; tentative D call: TRBD2 (5 bases). Trimming removed 2 bases at V and 5 bases at J, with 16 bases between. Germline values: CDR1 MNHNY, CDR2 SVGAGI (reference sequence). CDR3 length equals 16 residues. CDR3: CASSYRWGAENNEQFF. CDR3 DNA: TGTGCCAGCAGTTACCGCTGGGGAGCAGAAAACAATGAGCAGTTCTTC.

The chain recombines TRBV28 with TRBJ2-1; 9 bases are a match to TRBD1. Per germline, CDR1 MDHEN and CDR2 SYDVKM. The CDR3 has 15 amino acids. The junction had 6 bases not matched to a gene; V was cut back by 6 bases and J by 3 bases. The CDR3 here is CASRTGTGNYNEQFF. The CDR3 bases are TGTGCCAGCAGAACCGGGACAGGGAACTACAATGAGCAGTTCTTC. Supplemented by reference TRBV28 and TRBJ2-1, the full variable domain reads DVKVTQSSRYLVKRTGEKVFLECVQDMDHENMFWYRQDPGLGLRLIYFSYDVKMKEKGDIPEGYSVSREKKERFSLILESASTNQTSMYLCASRTGTGNYNEQFFGPGTRLTVL.

The genes are TRBV11-3 and TRBJ2-1; 10 bases map to TRBD2. This CDR3 spans 18 amino acids. Germline CDR1 SGHNT, CDR2 YENEEA. The ends lost 1 base at V and 0 bases at J; junction bases unmatched: 6. The CDR3 loop is CASSLGSSGSPSYNEQFF. The CDR3 nucleotides are TGTGCCAGCAGCTTAGGTTCTAGCGGGAGCCCCTCCTACAATGAGCAGTTCTTC.

In this sample, this clone turned up a few times. This chain connects TRBV5-5 to TRBJ1-5; TRBD1 aligns across 10 bases. Germline CDR1 and CDR2: SGHKS and YYEKEE (reference sequence). This CDR3 has 14 amino acids. With 6 bases clipped from V and 4 bases from J, the junction kept 4 bases outside the gene matches. DNA for the CDR3: TGTGCCAGCACCCTGGGACAGGGGAATCAGCCCCAGCATTTT. Protein sequence: CASTLGQGNQPQHF.

V usage is TRBV19 and J usage is TRBJ1-5, with 7 bases matching TRBD1. Germline V gives CDR1 LNHDA, CDR2 SQIVND (reference sequence). J lost 3 bases, V lost 6 bases, and 5 bases had no gene match. This CDR3 contains 14 residues. CDR3 sequence (DNA): TGTGCCAGTAGAGGACAGGCGGACAATCAGCCCCAGCATTTT. It translates to CASRGQADNQPQHF.

This chain joins TRBV19 and TRBJ2-5, with 7 bases matching TRBD2. Per the germline V gene, CDR1 is LNHDA and CDR2 is SQIVND (reference sequence). The CDR3 totals 16 residues. V shed 3 bases and J 5 bases; nucleotides not matched to a gene: 12. CDR3 sequence: CASSIPSTGGGETQYF. The DNA of the CDR3 is TGTGCCAGTAGTATCCCTTCCACGGGAGGAGGGGAGACCCAGTACTTC.

This rearrangement joins TRBV5-4 to TRBJ1-6; D is ambiguous. This CDR3 region has 15 residues. CDR1 is SGHNT, CDR2 YYREEE, per germline (reference sequence). Trimming pared 1 base from V and 7 bases from J, leaving 12 bases between. Written as DNA, the CDR3 is TGTGCCAGCAGCTTGTCCACCAGCGGAAATTCACCCCTCCACTTT. Translated, it gives CASSLSTSGNSPLHF.

This chain joins TRBV28 and TRBJ1-4; 7 bases align to TRBD1. V lost 5 bases, J lost 6 bases, and 9 bases stayed unmatched. The CDR3 runs 15 residues. Germline V gene data show CDR1 as MDHEN and CDR2 as SYDVKM. In nucleotides, the CDR3 is TGTGCCAGCAGTCTTCGACAGGGTTTATATGAAAAACTGTTTTTT. Translation: CASSLRQGLYEKLFF.

Notes on this clone: Additional DNA sequences in this sample encode the identical CDR3. The V call is TRBV5-1, the J call TRBJ2-7; 11 bases map to TRBD2. Germline-derived CDR1 and CDR2 are SGHRS and YFSETQ. Germline trimming cut 1 base from V and 3 bases from J; bases unmatched to any gene: 0. The CDR3 consists of 14 residues. The CDR3 bases are TGCGCCAGCAGCTTGACTAGCGGGAGCTACGAGCAGTACTTC. Protein sequence: CASSLTSGSYEQYF. The variable domain in full, with the rest retrieved from reference TRBV5-1 and TRBJ2-7, is KAGVTQTPRYLIKTRGQQVTLSCSPISGHRSVSWYQQTPGQGLQFLFEYFSETQRNKGNFPGRFSGRQFSNSRSEMNVSTLELGDSALYLCASSLTSGSYEQYFGPGTRLTVT.

Ten or more counts support this clone. The chain couples TRBV19 to TRBJ2-7; TRBD1 agrees at 9 bases. Germline loops: CDR1 LNHDA, CDR2 SQIVND (reference sequence). V shed 9 bases, J shed 3 bases, and the junction held 9 bases outside the gene matches. This CDR3 is built from 14 residues. The CDR3 reads CASRPTGGRYEQYF. The CDR3 nucleotides are TGTGCCAGCAGACCGACAGGGGGACGCTACGAGCAGTACTTC.

The V and J genes are TRBV10-3 and TRBJ2-1, with a possible D match to TRBD2 (6 bases). The CDR3 is 13 amino acids. In germline, CDR1 is ENHRY, CDR2 SYGVKD. V dropped 6 bases and J dropped 3 bases, with 9 bases sitting between them. CDR3 loop: CAISGSHYNEQFF. Here the CDR3 DNA reads TGTGCCATCAGCGGGAGCCACTACAATGAGCAGTTCTTC.